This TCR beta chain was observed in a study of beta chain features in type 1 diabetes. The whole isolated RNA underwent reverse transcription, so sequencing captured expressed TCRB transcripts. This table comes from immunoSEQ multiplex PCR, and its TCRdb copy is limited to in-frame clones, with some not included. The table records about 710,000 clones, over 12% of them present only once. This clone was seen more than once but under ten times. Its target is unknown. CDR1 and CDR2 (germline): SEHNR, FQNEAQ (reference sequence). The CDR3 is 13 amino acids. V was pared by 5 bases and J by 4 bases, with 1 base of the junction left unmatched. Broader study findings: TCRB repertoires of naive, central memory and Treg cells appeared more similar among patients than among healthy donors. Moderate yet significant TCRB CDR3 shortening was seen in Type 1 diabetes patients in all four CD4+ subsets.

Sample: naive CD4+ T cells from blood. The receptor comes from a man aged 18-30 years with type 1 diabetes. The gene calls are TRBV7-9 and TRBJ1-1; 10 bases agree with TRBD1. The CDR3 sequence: CASSRTGGTEAFF. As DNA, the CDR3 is TGTGCCAGCAGCAGGACAGGGGGCACTGAAGCTTTCTTT.